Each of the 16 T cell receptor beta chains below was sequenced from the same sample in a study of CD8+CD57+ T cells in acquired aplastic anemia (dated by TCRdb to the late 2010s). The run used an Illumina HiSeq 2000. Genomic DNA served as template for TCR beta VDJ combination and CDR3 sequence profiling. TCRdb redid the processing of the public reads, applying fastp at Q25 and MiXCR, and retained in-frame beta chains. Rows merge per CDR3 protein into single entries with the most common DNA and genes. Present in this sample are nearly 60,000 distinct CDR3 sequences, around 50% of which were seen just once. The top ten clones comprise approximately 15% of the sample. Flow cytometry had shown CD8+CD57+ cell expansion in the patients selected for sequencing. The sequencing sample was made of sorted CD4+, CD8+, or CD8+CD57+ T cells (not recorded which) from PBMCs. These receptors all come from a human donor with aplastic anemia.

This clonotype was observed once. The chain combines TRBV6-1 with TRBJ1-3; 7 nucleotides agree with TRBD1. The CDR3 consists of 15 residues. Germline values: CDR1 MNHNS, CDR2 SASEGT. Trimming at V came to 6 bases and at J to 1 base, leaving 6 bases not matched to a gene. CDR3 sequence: CASSRDRVSGNTIYF. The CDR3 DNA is TGTGCCAGCAGCCGAGACAGGGTATCTGGAAACACCATATATTTT.

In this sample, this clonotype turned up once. This chain's CDR3 is CASSYGGEQFF. As DNA, the CDR3 is TGTGCCAGCAGCTACGGGGGTGAGCAGTTCTTC. This chain joins TRBV7-9 and TRBJ2-1, with a possible D match to TRBD2 (6 bases). Germline CDR1 reads SEHNR; CDR2 reads FQNEAQ (reference sequence). The CDR3 spans 11 residues. Between the trimmed V and J ends, which lost 4 bases and 9 bases, there was a span of 7 bases.

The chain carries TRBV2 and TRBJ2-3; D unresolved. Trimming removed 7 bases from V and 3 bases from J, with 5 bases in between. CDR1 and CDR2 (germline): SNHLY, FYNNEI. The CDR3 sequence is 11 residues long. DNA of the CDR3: TGTGCCAGCATAATAACAGATACGCAGTATTTT. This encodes CASIITDTQYF.

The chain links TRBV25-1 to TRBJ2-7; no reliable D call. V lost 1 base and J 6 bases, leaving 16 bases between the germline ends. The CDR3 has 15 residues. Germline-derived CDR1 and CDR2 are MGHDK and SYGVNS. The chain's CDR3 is CASSELLKNGGEQYF. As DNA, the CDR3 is TGTGCCAGCAGTGAATTATTGAAGAACGGTGGCGAGCAGTACTTC.

This CDR3 is CASSPLAGGDTQYF. In nucleotides, the CDR3 is TGTGCCAGCAGTCCCCTAGCGGGGGGAGATACGCAGTATTTT. The J gene is TRBJ2-3, the V gene TRBV2; TRBD2 agrees at 11 bases. The CDR3 runs 14 residues. Germline assignment: CDR1 SNHLY and CDR2 FYNNEI. V lost 5 bases to trimming and J lost 5 bases; unmatched junction nucleotides: 3.

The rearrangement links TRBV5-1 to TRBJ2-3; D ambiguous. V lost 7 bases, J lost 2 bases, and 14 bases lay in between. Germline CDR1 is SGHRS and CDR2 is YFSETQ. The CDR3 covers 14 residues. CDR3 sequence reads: CASGLATYTDTQYF. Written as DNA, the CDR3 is TGCGCCAGCGGTTTGGCCACCTACACAGATACGCAGTATTTT.

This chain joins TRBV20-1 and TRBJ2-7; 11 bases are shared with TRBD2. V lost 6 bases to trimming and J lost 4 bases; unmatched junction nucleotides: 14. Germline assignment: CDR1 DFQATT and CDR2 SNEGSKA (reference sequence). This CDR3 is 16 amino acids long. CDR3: CSAPTSGRVIGYEQYF. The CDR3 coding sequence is TGCAGTGCCCCCACTAGCGGGAGAGTCATCGGTTACGAGCAGTACTTC.

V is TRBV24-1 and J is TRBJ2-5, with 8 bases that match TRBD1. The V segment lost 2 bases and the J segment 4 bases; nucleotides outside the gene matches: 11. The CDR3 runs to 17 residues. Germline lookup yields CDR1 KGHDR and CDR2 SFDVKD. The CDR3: CATSDSPWTGKGETQYF. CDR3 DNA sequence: TGTGCCACCAGTGATTCCCCCTGGACAGGGAAAGGAGAGACCCAGTACTTC.

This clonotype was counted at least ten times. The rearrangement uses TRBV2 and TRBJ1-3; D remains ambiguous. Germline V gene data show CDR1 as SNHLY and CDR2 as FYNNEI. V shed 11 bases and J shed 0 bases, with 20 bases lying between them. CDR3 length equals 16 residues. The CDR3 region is CAGLAGTMSSGNTIYF. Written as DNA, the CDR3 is TGTGCCGGGCTGGCAGGAACCATGAGCTCTGGAAACACCATATATTTT.

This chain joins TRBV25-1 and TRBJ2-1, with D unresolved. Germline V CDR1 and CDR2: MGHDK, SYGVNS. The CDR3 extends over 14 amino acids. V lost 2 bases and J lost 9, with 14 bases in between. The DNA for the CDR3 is TGTGCCAGCAGTGAACTCAGGCGGAGTGGTGAGCAGTTCTTC. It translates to CASSELRRSGEQFF.

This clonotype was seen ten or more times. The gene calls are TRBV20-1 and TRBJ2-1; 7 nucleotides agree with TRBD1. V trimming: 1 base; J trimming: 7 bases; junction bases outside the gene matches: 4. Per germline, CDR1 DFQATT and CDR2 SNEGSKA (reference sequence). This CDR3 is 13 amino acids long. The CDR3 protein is CSARGQGENEQFF. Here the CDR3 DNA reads TGCAGTGCTAGAGGACAGGGCGAAAATGAGCAGTTCTTC.

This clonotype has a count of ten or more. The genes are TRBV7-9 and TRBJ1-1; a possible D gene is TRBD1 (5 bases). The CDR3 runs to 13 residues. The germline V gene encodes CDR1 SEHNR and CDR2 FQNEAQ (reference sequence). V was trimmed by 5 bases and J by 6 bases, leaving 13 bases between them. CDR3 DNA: TGTGCCAGCAGCCTCGCGGGGGAACCTGAAGCTTTCTTT. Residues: CASSLAGEPEAFF. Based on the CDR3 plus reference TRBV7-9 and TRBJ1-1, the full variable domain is DTGVSQNPRHKITKRGQNVTFRCDPISEHNRLYWYRQTLGQGPEFLTYFQNEAQLEKSRLLSDRFSAERPKGSFSTLEIQRTEQGDSAMYLCASSLAGEPEAFFGQGTRLTVV.

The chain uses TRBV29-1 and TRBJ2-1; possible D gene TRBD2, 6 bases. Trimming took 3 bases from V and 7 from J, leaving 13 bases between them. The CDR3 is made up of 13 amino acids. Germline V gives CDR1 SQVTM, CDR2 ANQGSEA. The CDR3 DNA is TGCAGCGTTGATTCCGTGGGGAGGAATGAGCAGTTCTTC. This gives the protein CSVDSVGRNEQFF.

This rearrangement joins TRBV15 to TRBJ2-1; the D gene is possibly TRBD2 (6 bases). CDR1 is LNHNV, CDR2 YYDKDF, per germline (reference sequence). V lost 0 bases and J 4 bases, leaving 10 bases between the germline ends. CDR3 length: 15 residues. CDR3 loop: CATSRDGSGYNEQFF. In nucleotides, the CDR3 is TGTGCCACCAGCAGAGACGGGAGCGGGTACAATGAGCAGTTCTTC. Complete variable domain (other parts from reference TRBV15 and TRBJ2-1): DAMVIQNPRYQVTQFGKPVTLSCSQTLNHNVMYWYQQKSSQAPKLLFHYYDKDFNNEADTPDNFQSRRPNTSFCFLDIRSPGLGDTAMYLCATSRDGSGYNEQFFGPGTRLTVL.

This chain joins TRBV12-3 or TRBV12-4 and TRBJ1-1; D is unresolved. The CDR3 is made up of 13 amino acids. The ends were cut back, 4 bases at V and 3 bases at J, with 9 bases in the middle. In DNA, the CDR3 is TGTGCCAGCAGTTCCATGAGGGACACTGAAGCTTTCTTT. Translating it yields CASSSMRDTEAFF.

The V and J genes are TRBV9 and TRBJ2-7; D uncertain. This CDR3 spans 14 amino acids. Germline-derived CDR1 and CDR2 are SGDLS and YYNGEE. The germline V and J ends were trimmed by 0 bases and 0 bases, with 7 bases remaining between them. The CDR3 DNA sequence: TGTGCCAGCAGCGTAGCCTACAGCTCCTACGAGCAGTACTTC. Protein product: CASSVAYSSYEQYF. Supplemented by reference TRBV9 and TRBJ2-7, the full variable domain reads DSGVTQTPKHLITATGQRVTLRCSPRSGDLSVYWYQQSLDQGLQFLIQYYNGEERAKGNILERFSAQQFPDLHSELNLSSLELGDSALYFCASSVAYSSYEQYFGPGTRLTVT.